The next 13 T cell receptor beta chains were all read from a single sample in a study of vaccination effects on CD4 cells after COVID-19. Method: immunoSEQ multiplex PCR; TCRdb's copy keeps in-frame clones and lacks some. The table lists 65,000 to 85,000 clones, approximately 80% of them singletons. Antigen-specific CD4+ T cell clonotypes were called by their expansion after viral peptide-pool culture in ViraFEST. Researchers isolated CD4+ T cells once approximately eleven days of culture had elapsed. Vaccine recipients, nucleocapsid antibody negative, had no prior SARS-CoV-2 infection. Their antigens remain unidentified. This material consisted of CD4+ T cells from PBMCs cultured with SARS-CoV-2 spike peptides, taken before COVID-19 vaccination. These receptors came from a human donor who received a COVID-19 vaccine.

This clone was counted once. The chain uses TRBV11-2 and TRBJ2-5, with TRBD2 matching over 8 bases. CDR1 SGHAT and CDR2 FQNNGV come from the germline V gene. Germline trimming cut 5 bases from V and 1 base from J; bases unmatched to any gene: 9. CDR3 length equals 16 residues. The CDR3, as DNA: TGTGCCAGCAGCACAAGGCGGGGGGCTACCCAAGAGACCCAGTACTTC. Amino acid sequence: CASSTRRGATQETQYF.

This chain connects TRBV6-2 or TRBV6-3 to TRBJ2-3; 13 nucleotides align to TRBD2. Germline lookup yields CDR1 MNHEY and CDR2 SVGEGT. This CDR3 comprises 17 residues. The V segment lost 6 bases and the J segment 5 bases; nucleotides outside the gene matches: 11. The CDR3 coding sequence is TGTGCCAGCAGCCCATCCGGGACTAGCGGGGTTATAGATACGCAGTATTTT. Its protein product is CASSPSGTSGVIDTQYF.

The chain carries TRBV18 and TRBJ2-3, with D perhaps matching TRBD2 (6 bases). The CDR3 has 17 amino acids. V lost 3 bases and J 0 bases, leaving 16 bases between the germline ends. CDR1 is KGHSH, CDR2 LQKENI, per germline. CDR3 loop: CASSPLSGRKSTDTQYF. The CDR3 DNA is TGTGCCAGCTCACCCCTGAGCGGGCGGAAAAGCACAGATACGCAGTATTTT.

The chain combines TRBV28 with TRBJ1-6; TRBD1 agrees at 7 bases. CDR3 length equals 16 residues. Per the germline V gene, CDR1 is MDHEN and CDR2 is SYDVKM. Trimming cost V 3 bases and J 8 bases; bases outside gene matches: 10. CDR3 protein: CASSFQGGVRYSPLHF. DNA of the CDR3: TGTGCCAGCAGTTTCCAAGGGGGCGTCCGGTATTCACCCCTCCACTTT. The whole variable domain, filled in from reference TRBV28 and TRBJ1-6, reads DVKVTQSSRYLVKRTGEKVFLECVQDMDHENMFWYRQDPGLGLRLIYFSYDVKMKEKGDIPEGYSVSREKKERFSLILESASTNQTSMYLCASSFQGGVRYSPLHFGNGTRLTVT.

This chain joins TRBV2 and TRBJ2-1; D not certain. Germline values: CDR1 SNHLY, CDR2 FYNNEI. Between the trimmed V and J ends, which lost 6 bases and 0 bases, there was a span of 12 bases. This CDR3 spans 15 amino acids. This CDR3 reads CASSTDRSSYNEQFF. The DNA of the CDR3 is TGTGCCAGCAGCACCGACCGGAGCTCCTACAATGAGCAGTTCTTC.

CDR3 amino acids: CASSLAAGTNEKLFF. CDR3 coding DNA: TGCGCCAGCAGCTTGGCGGCAGGGACTAATGAAAAACTGTTTTTT. V usage is TRBV5-1 and J usage is TRBJ1-4; D is possibly TRBD1 (5 bases). Between the trimmed V and J ends, which lost 0 bases and 2 bases, there was a span of 8 bases. This CDR3 contains 15 residues. Germline CDR1 SGHRS, CDR2 YFSETQ.

The chain uses TRBV18 and TRBJ1-5, with D possibly being TRBD1 (6 bases). Germline-derived CDR1 and CDR2 are KGHSH and LQKENI. Trimming took 2 bases from V and 6 from J, leaving 11 bases between them. This CDR3 has 14 amino acids. Written as DNA, the CDR3 is TGTGCCAGCTCACCAACGACAGGTCGTCAGCCCCAGCATTTT. Translating gives CASSPTTGRQPQHF.

The CDR3 spells CASREEGTGKAFF. DNA for the CDR3: TGTGCCAGCAGGGAGGAAGGGACTGGGAAAGCTTTCTTT. The V call is TRBV2, the J call TRBJ1-1, with D perhaps matching TRBD1 (5 bases). The CDR3 runs to 13 residues. Germline V gives CDR1 SNHLY, CDR2 FYNNEI. The ends were cut back, 6 bases at V and 9 bases at J, with 17 bases in the middle.

This chain connects TRBV30 to TRBJ2-4; no clear D. Per the germline V gene, CDR1 is GTSNPN and CDR2 is SVGIG (reference sequence). This CDR3 has 12 residues. The germline V and J ends were trimmed by 2 bases and 7 bases, with 9 bases remaining between them. CDR3 amino acids: CAWSIGRNIQYF. DNA for the CDR3: TGTGCCTGGAGTATCGGCCGCAACATTCAGTACTTC.

The CDR3 sequence: CAWTTSATDTQYF. The CDR3 DNA is TGTGCCTGGACGACTAGCGCCACAGATACGCAGTATTTT. This chain uses TRBV30 with TRBJ2-3, with 8 bases matching TRBD2. This CDR3 region has 13 residues. Looked up from germline, CDR1 is GTSNPN and CDR2 is SVGIG (reference sequence). V shed 4 bases, J shed 2 bases, and the junction held 2 bases outside the gene matches. The full variable domain, its missing parts supplied by reference TRBV30 and TRBJ2-3, is SQTIHQWPATLVQPVGSPLSLECTVEGTSNPNLYWYRQAAGRGLQLLFYSVGIGQISSEVPQNLSASRPQDRQFILSSKKLLLSDSGFYLCAWTTSATDTQYFGPGTRLTVL.

This rearrangement joins TRBV5-6 to TRBJ1-1, with 9 bases fitting TRBD1. Germline CDR1 is SGHDT and CDR2 is YYEEEE. This CDR3 has 14 amino acids. J lost 0 bases, V lost 5 bases, and 2 bases had no gene match. The CDR3 protein is CASSGTGMNTEAFF. As DNA, the CDR3 is TGTGCCAGCAGTGGGACAGGGATGAACACTGAAGCTTTCTTT.

The chain uses TRBV7-9 and TRBJ2-5; TRBD2 matches at 8 bases. This CDR3 has 14 amino acids. The germline V gene encodes CDR1 SEHNR and CDR2 FQNEAQ (reference sequence). J lost 5 bases, V lost 1 base, and 3 bases had no gene match. Here the CDR3 reads CASSLGGGRETQYF. For the CDR3, the DNA is TGTGCCAGCAGCTTAGGGGGCGGGAGGGAGACCCAGTACTTC.

V is TRBV19 and J is TRBJ2-5; 8 bases line up with TRBD2. The CDR3 loop spans 18 amino acids. Germline V gives CDR1 LNHDA, CDR2 SQIVND (reference sequence). Losses at the gene ends were 2 bases for V and 2 bases for J; bases not matched to a gene: 13. CDR3 DNA sequence: TGTGCCAGTAGTATAAGATTGGCAGCGGGGGATTCGCAAGAGACCCAGTACTTC. Amino acids: CASSIRLAAGDSQETQYF. Using reference TRBV19 and TRBJ2-5 for the parts outside the CDR3, the full variable domain is DGGITQSPKYLFRKEGQNVTLSCEQNLNHDAMYWYRQDPGQGLRLIYYSQIVNDFQKGDIAEGYSVSREKKESFPLTVTSAQKNPTAFYLCASSIRLAAGDSQETQYFGPGTRLLVL.